A single sample is the source of the 7 T cell receptor beta chains below, sequenced in a study of control samples from healthy donors and cancer patients. Clones were sequenced by immunoSEQ multiplex PCR, and TCRdb holds only the in-frame ones, with some missing. This table holds more than 150,000 clones, roughly nine tenths found once. The specimen sequenced was blood. The source of these receptors is a woman under 40 in good health.

The chain links TRBV6-2 or TRBV6-3 to TRBJ1-5; D perhaps matches TRBD1 (5 bases). Per the germline V gene, CDR1 is MNHEY and CDR2 is SVGEGT. The CDR3 contains 13 residues. V was pared by 2 bases and J by 6 bases, with 8 bases between. CDR3 sequence (DNA): TGTGCCAGCAGTTACGGCGGGACTCAGCCCCAGCATTTT. Its translation: CASSYGGTQPQHF.

The genes are TRBV5-1 and TRBJ2-1; 9 positions agree with TRBD2. The CDR3 covers 15 residues. V dropped 0 bases and J dropped 6; count of bases not matched to a gene: 4. Per the germline V gene, CDR1 is SGHRS and CDR2 is YFSETQ. Here the CDR3 DNA reads TGCGCCAGCAGCTTGGAGGGCGGGAGGGCCAATGAGCAGTTCTTC. Its translation: CASSLEGGRANEQFF.

The rearrangement links TRBV7-9 to TRBJ1-1, with D hard to call. The CDR3 contains 12 residues. The germline gives CDR1 SEHNR, CDR2 FQNEAQ (reference sequence). V was pared by 1 base and J by 6 bases, with 6 bases between. CDR3 amino acids: CASSLGWAEAFF. As DNA, the CDR3 is TGTGCCAGCAGCTTAGGGTGGGCTGAAGCTTTCTTT.

The genes are TRBV5-6 and TRBJ2-1, with D hard to call. Trimming took 1 base from V and 0 from J, leaving 8 bases between them. The germline V gene has CDR1 SGHDT and CDR2 YYEEEE. The CDR3 is 15 residues long. The DNA of the CDR3 is TGTGCCAGCAGCTTGCTCCCGGCCTCCTACAATGAGCAGTTCTTC. Amino acid sequence: CASSLLPASYNEQFF.

This clone was detected once. The rearrangement links TRBV30 to TRBJ2-2, with 8 bases fitting TRBD2. Germline trimming cut 6 bases from V and 1 base from J; bases unmatched to any gene: 4. This CDR3 has 14 amino acids. The germline gives CDR1 GTSNPN, CDR2 SVGIG (reference sequence). The CDR3 nucleotides are TGTGCCTGTCTGACTAGCGTGAACACCGGGGAGCTGTTTTTT. Amino acid sequence: CACLTSVNTGELFF.

The gene calls are TRBV3-1 (or the pseudogene TRBV3-2) and TRBJ2-1, with 7 bases fitting TRBD2. Germline-derived CDR1 and CDR2 are LGHDT and YNNKEL (reference sequence). V shed 2 bases and J 2 bases; nucleotides not matched to a gene: 6. The CDR3 consists of 16 residues. This CDR3 is CASSQRLAEAYNEQFF. For the CDR3, the DNA is TGTGCCAGCAGCCAAAGGCTAGCGGAGGCCTACAATGAGCAGTTCTTC.

This rearrangement joins TRBV7-2 to TRBJ1-2; no definite D call. Per the germline V gene, CDR1 is SGHTA and CDR2 is FQGNSA. Trimming took off 5 bases at V and 6 bases at J, with 19 bases between the two ends. The CDR3 totals 15 residues. CDR3 DNA: TGTGCCAGCAGCCTCCGTCCCGGCCCCTTTGATGGCTACACCTTC. This translates into CASSLRPGPFDGYTF. The full variable domain, completed using reference TRBV7-2 and TRBJ1-2, is GAGVSQSPSNKVTEKGKDVELRCDPISGHTALYWYRQSLGQGLEFLIYFQGNSAPDKSGLPSDRFSAERTGGSVSTLTIQRTQQEDSAVYLCASSLRPGPFDGYTFGSGTRLTVV.